The 21 T cell receptor beta chains reported below all come from one sample, sequenced in a study of cytomegalovirus exposure and HLA in healthy donors. Sequenced by immunoSEQ multiplex PCR; TCRdb stores in-frame clones only, minus some. The data hold about 88,000 clones, with roughly 96% observed a single time. Sequenced sample: PBMCs. These receptors were taken from a young man in good health and CMV-seronegative.

V usage is TRBV9 and J usage is TRBJ2-5; tentatively, D is TRBD2 (6 bases). Germline assignment: CDR1 SGDLS and CDR2 YYNGEE. The CDR3 is 14 residues long. The V end was cut by 3 bases, the J end by 1 base, with 10 bases between. The CDR3 sequence: CASSEEGGQETQYF. The CDR3 nucleotides read TGTGCCAGCAGCGAGGAGGGAGGCCAAGAGACCCAGTACTTC.

The chain joins TRBV11-2 to TRBJ2-7; a weak D match, TRBD2 (5 bases). Germline V gene sequence: CDR1 SGHAT, CDR2 FQNNGV. V lost 0 bases and J 0 bases, leaving 15 bases between the germline ends. The length of the CDR3 is 17 residues. The CDR3 nucleotides are TGTGCCAGCAGCTTAGATTACGGAGTCGGACTCTCCTACGAGCAGTACGTC. The encoded protein is CASSLDYGVGLSYEQYV.

This rearrangement joins TRBV7-8 to TRBJ1-1; D is ambiguous. Germline CDR1 is SGHVS and CDR2 is FQNEAQ. V lost 4 bases, J lost 0 bases, and 12 bases lay in between. The CDR3 totals 15 residues. Here the CDR3 reads CASSSSADVNTEAFF. The CDR3 DNA sequence: TGTGCCAGCAGCTCCTCAGCGGACGTGAACACTGAAGCTTTCTTT.

The chain recombines TRBV25-1 with TRBJ1-1; maybe TRBD1 (6 bases). Trimming took 2 bases from V and 0 from J, leaving 7 bases between them. CDR1 is MGHDK and CDR2 is SYGVNS in the germline V gene. The CDR3 runs 14 residues. CDR3 sequence: CASSERTVNTEAFF. DNA of the CDR3: TGTGCCAGCAGTGAAAGGACAGTGAACACTGAAGCTTTCTTT.

This clone was seen more than once but under ten times. This chain joins TRBV7-8 and TRBJ2-1; D may be TRBD2 (5 bases). Germline V gene lookup returns CDR1 SGHVS and CDR2 FQNEAQ. The CDR3 covers 16 residues. V gave up 3 bases and J gave up 4 bases, with 16 bases separating them. The CDR3: CASSFIAGVMYNEQFF. The CDR3 DNA reads as TGTGCCAGCAGCTTTATCGCGGGCGTCATGTACAATGAGCAGTTCTTC.

This clone was counted at least ten times. The genes are TRBV20-1 and TRBJ2-7; D ambiguous. V was pared by 2 bases and J by 3 bases, with 5 bases between. This CDR3 contains 11 residues. CDR1 and CDR2 from the germline V gene are DFQATT and SNEGSKA (reference sequence). The CDR3: CSARQDYEQYF. The CDR3 DNA follows: TGCAGTGCTAGACAGGACTACGAGCAGTACTTC.

This rearrangement joins TRBV27 to TRBJ2-1; a possible D gene is TRBD2 (5 bases). The CDR3 spans 15 residues. Trimming took 2 bases from V and 7 from J, leaving 15 bases between them. Germline V lookup: CDR1 MNHEY, CDR2 SMNVEV (reference sequence). The CDR3 DNA sequence: TGTGCCAGCAGTTTACTAGCCCCTCAGCGGAATGAGCAGTTCTTC. This gives the protein CASSLLAPQRNEQFF.

Notes on this clone: One junction end disagrees with the germline gene, perhaps due to a read error. The chain links TRBV20-1 to TRBJ1-2; D is perhaps TRBD1 (6 bases). Per the germline V gene, CDR1 is DFQATT and CDR2 is SNEGSKA (reference sequence). The CDR3 contains 11 residues. This chain's CDR3 is CSAGSTGPSIF. Here the CDR3 DNA reads TGCAGTGCCGGGTCCACAGGGCCATCGATCTTC.

In this sample, this clone turned up once. The genes are TRBV27 and TRBJ2-7, with TRBD1 as a possible D gene (6 bases). Germline V gene sequence: CDR1 MNHEY, CDR2 SMNVEV (reference sequence). The ends were cut back, 5 bases at V and 8 bases at J, with 16 bases in the middle. The length of the CDR3 is 13 residues. In DNA, the CDR3 is TGTGCCAGCAGTGTCCCTACAGGGCAAAAGCAGTACTTC. Encoded protein: CASSVPTGQKQYF.

There are a few counts of this clone. DNA of the CDR3: TGCAGCGTTCTTACCGGCGGGTTCACTGAAGCTTTCTTT. Translation: CSVLTGGFTEAFF. J is TRBJ1-1 and V is TRBV29-1; D is unresolved. Germline CDR1 reads SQVTM; CDR2 reads ANQGSEA. The CDR3 runs 13 residues. The ends were cut back, 5 bases at V and 4 bases at J, with 14 bases in the middle.

The chain has TRBV28 and TRBJ2-3; D is ambiguous. The CDR3 extends over 16 amino acids. Trimming shortened V by 2 bases and J by 2 bases, and 14 bases separated the two germline ends. In germline, CDR1 is MDHEN, CDR2 SYDVKM. CDR3 bases: TGTGCCAGCAGTTTAACCCCTTTTAGCTACACAGATACGCAGTATTTT. Its protein is CASSLTPFSYTDTQYF.

As DNA, the CDR3 is TGTGCCAGCAAGGGGGCGAACGGCCCCCAGCAGTACGTC. Its translation is CASKGANGPQQYV. The chain uses TRBV2 and TRBJ2-7; 7 bases line up with TRBD1. Losses at the gene ends were 7 bases for V and 8 bases for J; bases not matched to a gene: 11. The length of the CDR3 is 13 residues. Germline lookup yields CDR1 SNHLY and CDR2 FYNNEI.

Written as DNA, the CDR3 is TGTGCCTGGAGTGTATCAGGGGATCAGCCCCAGCATTTT. Encoded protein: CAWSVSGDQPQHF. The chain recombines TRBV30 with TRBJ1-5; D might be TRBD1 (6 bases). Germline CDR1 GTSNPN, CDR2 SVGIG (reference sequence). V gave up 0 bases and J gave up 5 bases, with 8 bases separating them. The CDR3 is made up of 13 amino acids.

The CDR3 loop reads CASSPGRGIDTEAFF. The CDR3 nucleotides are TGTGCCAGCAGTCCCGGGCGGGGCATCGACACTGAAGCTTTCTTT. The gene calls are TRBV6-5 and TRBJ1-1; D is possibly TRBD1 (5 bases). Between the trimmed V and J ends, which lost 5 bases and 3 bases, there was a span of 16 bases. The CDR3 runs 15 residues. CDR1 and CDR2 from the germline V gene are MNHEY and SVGAGI.

This chain uses TRBV19 with TRBJ1-2; the D gene is possibly TRBD1 (5 bases). Germline V CDR1 and CDR2: LNHDA, SQIVND (reference sequence). Trimming cost V 6 bases and J 6 bases, with 11 bases left between them. The CDR3 has 12 amino acids. CDR3 in amino acids: CASSQGLHGYTF. The CDR3 DNA reads as TGTGCCAGTAGCCAGGGACTGCATGGCTACACCTTC.

The rearrangement joins TRBV28 to TRBJ1-1; 7 positions agree with TRBD1. V lost 6 bases and J lost 4; bases outside the gene matches: 11. The CDR3 has 15 amino acids. Germline CDR1 reads MDHEN; CDR2 reads SYDVKM. The CDR3 DNA reads as TGTGCCAGCAGACCAAAAACAGGGGCGTCCACTGAAGCTTTCTTT. Protein product: CASRPKTGASTEAFF. Drawing the rest from reference TRBV28 and TRBJ1-1, the complete variable domain is DVKVTQSSRYLVKRTGEKVFLECVQDMDHENMFWYRQDPGLGLRLIYFSYDVKMKEKGDIPEGYSVSREKKERFSLILESASTNQTSMYLCASRPKTGASTEAFFGQGTRLTVV.

The rearrangement uses TRBV11-2 and TRBJ2-5; the match to TRBD1 covers 10 bases. The CDR3 covers 16 residues. Germline V lookup: CDR1 SGHAT, CDR2 FQNNGV. Losses at the gene ends were 5 bases for V and 1 base for J; bases not matched to a gene: 7. The CDR3 reads CASSPRTGGVQETQYF. The CDR3 coding sequence is TGTGCCAGCAGCCCAAGGACAGGGGGAGTCCAAGAGACCCAGTACTTC.

The genes are TRBV27 and TRBJ2-7; maybe TRBD1 (5 bases). Trimming shortened V by 5 bases and J by 1 base, and 9 bases separated the two germline ends. The CDR3 covers 13 residues. Germline loops: CDR1 MNHEY, CDR2 SMNVEV (reference sequence). This CDR3 reads CASSRGRSYEQYV. The CDR3 DNA sequence: TGTGCCAGCAGTAGGGGTAGGTCCTACGAGCAGTACGTC.

This clone has more than one count but fewer than ten. J is TRBJ1-1 and V is TRBV18, with 9 bases fitting TRBD1. CDR1 is KGHSH and CDR2 is LQKENI in the germline V gene. V lost 3 bases and J lost 3; bases outside the gene matches: 2. This CDR3 is built from 14 residues. Written as DNA, the CDR3 is TGTGCCAGCTCACCTCGGACAGGGGACACTGAAGCTTTCTTT. It specifies CASSPRTGDTEAFF.

The V call is TRBV9, the J call TRBJ2-1; D is uncertain. Germline V gene sequence: CDR1 SGDLS, CDR2 YYNGEE. This CDR3 has 15 amino acids. V shed 0 bases and J shed 3 bases, with 10 bases lying between them. CDR3 DNA sequence: TGTGCCAGCAGCGTAGGCGGCTACGACTACAATGAGCAGTTCTTC. Protein sequence: CASSVGGYDYNEQFF.

The CDR3 DNA reads TGCGCCAGCAGTGAATCAGGGGCCGGAACCTGGGACATTCAGTACTTC. Its translation: CASSESGAGTWDIQYF. The chain employs TRBV10-2 and TRBJ2-4; a possible D gene is TRBD1 (6 bases). The V end lost 3 bases, the J end lost 8 bases, and 20 bases lay between the germline ends. CDR1 and CDR2 from the germline V gene are WSHSY and SAAADI. CDR3 length: 16 amino acids.